A selection of T cell receptor beta chains follows, all from one sample in a study of T cells after yellow fever vaccination. MiXCR, run by TCRdb on the 5' RACE reads, gives a single entry per CDR3 protein. The table shows some 250,000 distinct CDR3 sequences, with approximately 3.6% occurring only once. This specimen was PBMCs, taken 15 days after the yellow fever booster vaccination. The receptors were sampled from a young man who received the YFV17D yellow fever vaccine. Both conserved end residues are part of each CDR3. Each record gives: J gene, clone size, D gene, V gene, CDR3 DNA, CDR3 protein. The D gene is left open where the match is weak. Clone size is given for some rows only: seen once, a few or many times, or a class if the clone is expanded.

TRBJ1-5 NA NA TRBV21-1 TGTGCCAGCAGCAAAGCGGACAGTAGCAATGAGCCCAAGCATTTT CASSKADSSNEPKHF
TRBJ2-5 many NA TRBV7-9 TGTGCCACCGACGAGCGAGGGGTTGAGACCCAGTACTTC CATDERGVETQYF
TRBJ2-3 many NA TRBV7-2 TGTGCCAGCAGCTTAGTAGGGCAGGGAAGCACAGACACGCAGTATTTT CASSLVGQGSTDTQYF
TRBJ2-2 few NA TRBV30 TGTGCCGCCCAGAGAGGGATCGGCACCGGGGAGCTGTTTTTT CAAQRGIGTGELFF
TRBJ2-6 many NA TRBV7-3 TGTGCCAGCAGCGACAGACTAGTAGGTGGGGCCAACGTCCTGACTTTC CASSDRLVGGANVLTF
TRBJ1-1 many NA TRBV18 TGTGCCAGCTCACCACTTCGCGGTGAAGCTTTCTTT CASSPLRGEAFF
TRBJ1-1 many TRBD1 TRBV18 TGTGCCAGCTCACTTCCGGGACAGGGTACTGAAGCTTTCTTT CASSLPGQGTEAFF
TRBJ1-2 many NA TRBV28 TGTGCCAGCAGTCCGATACAGGGTGGCGGCTACACCTTC CASSPIQGGGYTF
TRBJ2-7 many TRBD1 TRBV7-2 TGTGCCAGCAGCGAAAATCTCGGACAGGGAGTCTACGAGCAGTACTTC CASSENLGQGVYEQYF
TRBJ2-3 many TRBD2 TRBV20-1 TGCAGCCTGACTAGCGGGGGGCTAGGCACAGATACGCAGTATTTT CSLTSGGLGTDTQYF
TRBJ2-1 many TRBD1 TRBV12-3/TRBV12-4 TGTGCCACCAAAAACACAGGGGGCCTCTACAATGAGCAGTTCTTC CATKNTGGLYNEQFF
TRBJ1-1 many NA TRBV10-3 TGTGCCATCACTTATGACCCGAACACTGAAGCTTTCTTT CAITYDPNTEAFF
TRBJ2-2 NA NA TRBV7-9 TGTGCCAGCAGCTTGCGGAGATACACCGGGGAGCTGTTTTTT CASSLRRYTGELFF
TRBJ2-3 many NA TRBV30 TGTGCCTGGAGTCCCAACGCTGGGGATACGCAGTATTTT CAWSPNAGDTQYF
TRBJ2-3 many TRBD1 TRBV20-1 TGCAGTGCTAGAGACCAAGGACAGGTTCACACAGATACGCAGTATTTT CSARDQGQVHTDTQYF
TRBJ2-5 many NA TRBV5-1 TGCGCCAGCAGCCCTGCTAGGACGGGGCGATACTTC CASSPARTGRYF
TRBJ2-1 many NA TRBV6-6 TGTGCCAGCAGTTACTCGAAGGAAGGAAATGAGCAGTTCTTC CASSYSKEGNEQFF
TRBJ1-3 many NA TRBV7-6 TGTGCCAGCAGCTTAGGGGGAACTGCTGGAAACACCATATATTTT CASSLGGTAGNTIYF
TRBJ2-5 many TRBD2 TRBV4-1 TGCGCCAGCAGCCAAGATCCTAGCGGGCGAGAGACCCAGTACTTC CASSQDPSGRETQYF
TRBJ1-4 many NA TRBV7-9 TGTGCCTACGACTTATCGCAGTCTACACTGTTTTTT CAYDLSQSTLFF
TRBJ1-2 many NA TRBV7-2 TGTGCCAGCAGCTTAGTTGTAGGGGCTAACTATGGCTACACCTTC CASSLVVGANYGYTF
TRBJ2-3 many TRBD2 TRBV5-1 TGCGCCAGCAGCTCCGGGACTGCCGGCGGCGGGGGTGTCACAGATACGCAGTATTTT CASSSGTAGGGGVTDTQYF
TRBJ2-6 many TRBD1 TRBV4-1 TGCGCCAGCAGCCAACGGGACAGTGAAAGCTCTGGGGCCAACGTCCTGACTTTC CASSQRDSESSGANVLTF
TRBJ2-4 many NA TRBV12-3/TRBV12-4 TGTGCCAGCACCCAGGACCGGCACATTCAGTACTTC CASTQDRHIQYF
TRBJ1-2 many NA TRBV19 TGTGCCAGTAGTATCAAGGATTCGGTCGCCTTC CASSIKDSVAF
TRBJ2-7 many TRBD1 TRBV20-1 TGCAGTGCGCGTCTCGGGACAGTGATGCAGCAGTACTTC CSARLGTVMQQYF
TRBJ1-2 many TRBD1 TRBV3-1 TGTGCCAGCAGCCAAGGTCTCGAGACAGGGGCCTATGGCTACACCTTC CASSQGLETGAYGYTF
TRBJ1-1 many TRBD1 TRBV18 TGTGCCAGCTCACCTAGGGGTAGGGGGCAGAACACTGAAGCTTTCTTT CASSPRGRGQNTEAFF
TRBJ1-1 many NA TRBV7-7 TGTGCCAGCACTTATGGCCAGGGGAGAGAGGTAGCTTTCTTT CASTYGQGREVAFF
TRBJ1-1 many TRBD1 TRBV18 TGTGCCAGCTCACCGGCAGGGGGGAGTGAGAACACTGAAGCTTTCTTT CASSPAGGSENTEAFF
TRBJ2-5 many TRBD1 TRBV5-4 TGTGCCAGCAGCGAAGGACAGGGGGCGACGATTCAAGAGACCCAGTACTTC CASSEGQGATIQETQYF
TRBJ2-7 many NA TRBV7-2 TGTGCCAGCAGCTTAGACGGGGGCCTACCTCGCGAGCAGTACTTC CASSLDGGLPREQYF
TRBJ2-5 many TRBD1 TRBV28 TGTGCCAGCAGTCACCGACAGGGTCGGGGACAAGAGACCCAGTACTTC CASSHRQGRGQETQYF
TRBJ1-4 many NA TRBV7-9 TGTGCCAGCAGCTTAGATGCCGGGGGATACGAAAAACTGTTTTTT CASSLDAGGYEKLFF
TRBJ2-3 many NA TRBV6-2/TRBV6-3 TGTGCCAGCAGTTACCTTCAAGTGTCGGGCACAGATACGCAGTATTTT CASSYLQVSGTDTQYF
TRBJ2-5 many TRBD2 TRBV10-1 TGCGCCAGCAGTCTACAGACTAGCGGGGGACCAGAGACCCAGTACTTC CASSLQTSGGPETQYF
TRBJ1-6 many TRBD1 TRBV6-5 TGTGCCAGCACAGGGACAGTGCGTGGAGAACCCCTCCACTTT CASTGTVRGEPLHF
TRBJ2-3 many NA TRBV20-1 TGCAGTGCTAGCCGGACCTTCACAGATACGCAGTATTTT CSASRTFTDTQYF
TRBJ2-1 many NA TRBV9 TGTGCCAGCAGCGTAGACAACTCCGCGAAGAATGAGCAGTTCTTC CASSVDNSAKNEQFF
TRBJ1-2 many TRBD1 TRBV4-2 TGTGCCAGCAGCCAAGCATCCTTAGACAGGGACTATGGCTACACCTTC CASSQASLDRDYGYTF
TRBJ2-5 NA NA TRBV15 TGTGCCACCAGCTTAGACCCACACCAAGAGACCCAGTACTTC CATSLDPHQETQYF
TRBJ2-2 many NA TRBV5-1 TGCGCCAGCAGCGGCCGAGGGGCGAACACCGGGGAGCTGTTTTTT CASSGRGANTGELFF
TRBJ1-1 many NA TRBV6-4 TGTGCCAGCAGTGTTACACAGAACACTGAAGCTTTCTTT CASSVTQNTEAFF
TRBJ2-7 many NA TRBV7-2 TGTGCCAGCACCTTCTCCAGGACTAACTACGAGCAGTACTTC CASTFSRTNYEQYF
TRBJ2-3 many TRBD2 TRBV24-1 TGTGCCACCATTCCCCTATCAGCGGGGGGCTTCACAGATACGCAGTATTTT CATIPLSAGGFTDTQYF